The text below deals with one T cell receptor (beta chain). No antigen is known for it. The record originates from a study of CD8+ T cells in alopecia areata. Across the study: Treated individuals took tofacitinib by mouth, 5 to 10 mg twice daily. Findings and limits, study-wide: Affected lesional scalp, above all in alopecia totalis/universalis, was more clonal than normal scalp. Shared TCR sequences were less clear between patients than in mice, possibly partly from HLA diversity.

Germline V gene data show CDR1 as MNHNY and CDR2 as SVGAGI (reference sequence). The CDR3 runs to 14 residues. V was trimmed by 2 bases and J by 4 bases, leaving 11 bases between them. Reverse transcription of extracted RNA yielded cDNA, which provided the sequencing template. Clones were sequenced by immunoSEQ multiplex PCR, and TCRdb holds only the in-frame ones, with some missing. In the table there are 100,000 to 150,000 clones, approximately 53% of which are singletons. The sample was CD4+ T cells sorted from blood, taken at week 0. J is TRBJ2-5 and V is TRBV6-6; TRBD1 is a possible D gene (7 bases). This TCR was sampled from a human donor with alopecia areata. The CDR3 DNA is TGTGCCAGCAGTTACAGGCAGGGGGGAGAGACCCAGTACTTC. This sequence encodes CASSYRQGGETQYF.